This T cell receptor (beta chain) appears in the sequencing data of a study of human T cells and chemical hapten exposure (dated by TCRdb to the early 2020s). Concerning the study at large: For sensitization, 2% DPC in acetone was applied to a 2 cm by 2 cm area of upper inner arm skin. Alopecia areata with under or over 50% scalp involvement, alopecia totalis and alopecia universalis were represented in the patient cohort, which was mostly female. Blood for TCR sequencing was provided by twenty-nine alopecia patients at one to four time points (pre-sensitization, 2, 6 and 24 weeks). Throughout the approximately 26-week study period, patients were also given weekly therapeutic DPC doses on the scalp. Patch tests used Finn chambers with 0.01% DPC on the upper back, scored after 6 days by International Contact Dermatitis Research Group standards. Blood samples were taken from patients before sensitization (week 0) and then at 2, 6 and about 24 weeks after DPC sensitization. In alopecia patients, the study followed how the peripheral blood TCR repertoire changed in vivo over primary and secondary sensitization to diphenylcyclopropenone (DPC), a hapten. The libraries were sequenced as a pool, and the TCR yield per sample differed mostly because of small variations in library volumes within the pool. Beyond this particular receptor, the publication reports: Patch test score correlated positively with the number of PT1 expanded TCRs, reaching significance at thresholds 8, 16 and 32 but not at 4. After repeated subsampling, changes were observed in the strength of the expansion versus patch-test correlation and in the threshold at which the correlation became significant. The number of TCRs above 1 in 1000 frequency did not change with DPC sensitization; there was no evidence of global repertoire structure alterations. Compared with pre-sensitization or healthy control sets, expanded TCRs formed significantly more large CDR3 similarity clusters, which is consistent with antigen-driven responses. Alopecia, a presumed autoimmune disease, was present in all patients, so the immune response of the patients might differ from that of healthy individuals.

The cysteine opens and the phenylalanine closes a CDR3 of 11 amino acids. Only CDR3 DNA remains: 33 bases, in frame from the first base. As encoded in the germline V gene, CDR1 is SQVTM while CDR2 is ANQGSEA. V and J are truncated by 7 bases and 8 bases respectively, leaving an intervening sequence of 11 bases. The time point label here, explained by the study, means: patch test 1, 2 weeks after DPC sensitization. The treatment or condition label for this specimen denotes: therapeutic diphenylcyclopropenone sensitization with weekly scalp DPC. At each patch-test visit, blood was drawn before the patch test was applied. Eligible patients were aged 18 to 70, diagnosed with alopecia, deemed suitable for DPC therapy, and excluded if pregnant. Unfractionated whole blood was collected in Tempus Blood RNA tubes, and total RNA was extracted from that blood. Receptor amplification or capture employed RACE. The sample was run on a NextSeq 500. During library preparation, unique molecular identifiers were attached to individual cDNA molecules so that TCRs could be counted in a quantitative, reproducible way. Both TCR alpha and TCR beta chains were sequenced from each blood RNA sample. The study's own analysis went as follows. A median of about 89,000 TCRs per sample was observed, with a range of about 20,000 to 750,000. The Decombinator software suite was used to annotate V, J and CDR3 in the TCR reads. For PS versus PT1 abundance plots, all samples were subsampled to the same number of TCRs (28,000). TCRs were defined as expanded if absent before sensitization and observed at least eight times at the 2-week time point. TCRdb's own reprocessing of the public reads used fastp at Q25 and MiXCR and kept productive beta chains. Under each unique CDR3 protein, matching rows form one entry showing the most common genes and DNA. Clone size and V and J calls follow TCRdb, not the original study. The sample has about 100,000 distinct CDR3 sequences on record, approximately 11% of them singletons. The top ten constitute roughly 3.2% of the sample.

This clonotype has at least ten counts. Its specific antigen is unknown. The record has no base qualities; no much larger clone is one base away. The receptor's source is a woman aged 35 to 49 with alopecia areata. Some clones in this sample may be carry-over from other donors' samples. Recombination linked TRBV29-1 to TRBJ1-4; no D segment can be confidently identified. The sequenced sample was whole blood, obtained in connection with sensitization to the hapten diphenylcyclopropenone (DPC). Here the CDR3 is given as CSAGVGEKLFF. The nucleotide sequence is given as TGCAGCGCTGGGGTAGGGGAAAAACTGTTTTTT.